One sample yielded the 30 T cell receptor beta chains listed below, sequenced in a study of glioma-infiltrating T cells. The iRepertoire nested amplicon-rescue multiplex PCR amplified TCR alpha and beta CDR3s from RNA. TCRdb re-derived calls from the multiplex PCR reads in MiXCR, one entry per CDR3 protein. Here the sample spans about 180,000 distinct CDR3 sequences, approximately 40% being singletons. Material: glioma tissue, nonneoplastic brain tissue, or PBMCs (not recorded which). Source of these receptors: a human donor with low-grade glioma or glioblastoma, undergoing nonglioma brain surgery, or in good health (not recorded which).

Remarks on this clonotype: Relative to the germline gene, one junction end is altered; a read error may explain this. V usage is TRBV4-1 and J usage is TRBJ2-1; 11 nucleotides line up with TRBD2. Germline V lookup: CDR1 MGHRA, CDR2 YSYEKL. The CDR3 has 15 amino acids. CDR3 DNA sequence: TGCGCCAGCATCCAAAGACTAGCGGGATTTAATGAGCAGTTCTTC. Translation gives CASIQRLAGFNEQFF.

In regard to this clonotype: A much larger clone differs from this one at a single base, so this may be a read error. V gene TRBV28 combines with J gene TRBJ2-3; D not resolved. Germline lookup yields CDR1 MDHEN and CDR2 SYDVKM. This CDR3 region has 13 residues. Between the trimmed V and J ends, which lost 5 bases and 7 bases, there was a span of 13 bases. CDR3 loop: CASSLSGAHTQYF. CDR3 nucleotides: TGTGCCAGCAGTCTCTCGGGCGCCCATACGCAGTATTTT.

As regards this clonotype: Being one base from a much bigger clone, this may be a read error. The rearrangement joins TRBV2 to TRBJ2-7; possibly TRBD2 for D (5 bases). Germline CDR1 and CDR2: SNHLY and FYNNEI. V lost 6 bases, J lost 6 bases, and 15 bases lay in between. This CDR3 contains 13 residues. CDR3 sequence: CASRELLEVEQYF. The CDR3 DNA reads TGTGCCAGCAGGGAACTACTAGAGGTCGAGCAGTACTTC.

This clonotype was observed at least ten times. The V call is TRBV15, the J call TRBJ2-1, with no clear D. Trimming cost V 0 bases and J 0 bases, with 6 bases left between them. CDR1 and CDR2 from the germline V gene are LNHNV and YYDKDF (reference sequence). The CDR3 has 15 residues. CDR3 in amino acids: CATSRDKGSYNEQFF. For the CDR3, the DNA is TGTGCCACCAGCAGAGACAAAGGCTCCTACAATGAGCAGTTCTTC. The variable domain in full, with the rest retrieved from reference TRBV15 and TRBJ2-1, is DAMVIQNPRYQVTQFGKPVTLSCSQTLNHNVMYWYQQKSSQAPKLLFHYYDKDFNNEADTPDNFQSRRPNTSFCFLDIRSPGLGDTAMYLCATSRDKGSYNEQFFGPGTRLTVL.

The chain employs TRBV20-1 and TRBJ2-1; 11 bases map to TRBD1. Per germline, CDR1 DFQATT and CDR2 SNEGSKA (reference sequence). The junction had 4 bases not matched to a gene; V was cut back by 6 bases and J by 6 bases. This CDR3 has 13 amino acids. DNA of the CDR3: TGCAGTGCCCTAGGGACAGGGGGCAATGAGCAGTTCTTC. This codes for CSALGTGGNEQFF.

Note on this clonotype: A read error may explain this, as a much larger clone is one base away. This chain uses TRBV28 with TRBJ2-7, with D possibly matching TRBD1 (6 bases). The germline V gene encodes CDR1 MDHEN and CDR2 SYDVKM. With 7 bases removed from V and 2 bases from J, the gap between germline ends came to 18 bases. There are 15 residues in the CDR3. This CDR3 reads CASIRDQGLPYEQYF. The CDR3 coding sequence is TGTGCCAGCATCCGAGACCAGGGGTTACCCTACGAGCAGTACTTC.

In its sample, this clonotype was seen many times. This chain uses TRBV27 with TRBJ1-1; 7 bases line up with TRBD1. The CDR3 is 14 residues long. In germline, CDR1 is MNHEY, CDR2 SMNVEV (reference sequence). The V segment lost 5 bases and the J segment 12 bases; nucleotides outside the gene matches: 15. The CDR3 region is CASSSGTDLSVTFF. For the CDR3, the DNA is TGTGCCAGCAGTAGTGGGACAGACCTATCCGTGACTTTCTTT.

This clonotype was found many times. J is TRBJ2-1 and V is TRBV3-1; D perhaps matches TRBD1 (7 bases). V dropped 1 base and J dropped 2 bases, with 12 bases sitting between them. From germline, CDR1 is LGHDT and CDR2 YNNKEL (reference sequence). CDR3 length equals 16 residues. DNA of the CDR3: TGTGCCAGCAGCCAAGTCGCGGGACAGCCCTACAATGAGCAGTTCTTC. Translated: CASSQVAGQPYNEQFF.

On this clonotype itself: It may be a read error: a sequence one base away is much more abundant. The chain has TRBV6-1 and TRBJ2-7, with TRBD1 identical over 8 bases. The CDR3 sequence is 18 residues long. Trimming removed 8 bases from V and 5 bases from J; junction bases left unmatched: 23. Germline CDR1 is MNHNS and CDR2 is SASEGT. For the CDR3, the DNA is TGTGCCAGCCAGACCTTGAAACTTCTGGGACAGGTTAGGGACGAGCAGTACTTC. It codes for CASQTLKLLGQVRDEQYF.

This clonotype was seen repeatedly, ten times or more. The rearrangement uses TRBV20-1 and TRBJ2-4; D is undetermined. CDR3 length equals 13 residues. Germline assignment: CDR1 DFQATT and CDR2 SNEGSKA (reference sequence). DNA for the CDR3: TGCAGCGCCACTTACACGTCGGAAAACATTCAGTACTTC. It encodes CSATYTSENIQYF.

Turning to this clonotype: A much bigger clone sits one base away, suggesting this may be a read error. The J gene is TRBJ2-3, the V gene TRBV28, with a weak D call TRBD2 (6 bases). Between the trimmed V and J ends, which lost 2 bases and 3 bases, there was a span of 12 bases. Germline V gene lookup returns CDR1 MDHEN and CDR2 SYDVKM. The length of the CDR3 is 15 residues. As DNA, the CDR3 is TGTGCCAGCAGTTTAACGGGAGCAGTAACAGATACGCAGTATTTT. Its translation is CASSLTGAVTDTQYF.

Note on this clonotype: A read error may be the cause here, since a much bigger clone is one base away. The genes are TRBV28 and TRBJ2-7; D might be TRBD1 or TRBD2, each matching 5 bases. Per germline, CDR1 MDHEN and CDR2 SYDVKM. V lost 7 bases and J 4 bases, leaving 17 bases between the germline ends. The CDR3 covers 14 residues. In DNA form, the CDR3 reads TGTGCCAGCAAGGAGGCAGGGCCAATTTACGAGCAGTACTTC. The encoded protein is CASKEAGPIYEQYF.

Turning to this clonotype: A much larger clone differs by one base, so this may be a read error. The chain is built from TRBV7-8 and TRBJ2-5; 12 nucleotides match TRBD2. V trimming: 7 bases; J trimming: 3 bases; junction bases outside the gene matches: 3. Looked up from germline, CDR1 is SGHVS and CDR2 is FQNEAQ. The CDR3 consists of 14 residues. The CDR3, as DNA: TGTGCCAGCATCAGACTAGCGGGAGAAGAGACCCAGTACTTC. Protein product: CASIRLAGEETQYF.

The sample holds many counts of this clonotype. The rearrangement uses TRBV28 and TRBJ1-6; D unclear. The CDR3 sequence is 12 residues long. The V and J ends lost 8 bases and 7 bases respectively, with 9 bases between them. Germline assignment: CDR1 MDHEN and CDR2 SYDVKM. This chain's CDR3 is CASGPTNSPLHF. DNA of the CDR3: TGTGCCAGCGGACCTACAAATTCACCCCTCCACTTT.

CDR3 sequence reads: CASSSGVSAFGEQFF. DNA for the CDR3: TGTGCCAGCAGCTCGGGGGTATCAGCGTTCGGTGAGCAGTTCTTC. The chain employs TRBV3-1 and TRBJ2-1, with D perhaps matching TRBD2 (6 bases). The CDR3 spans 15 residues. The ends were cut back, 5 bases at V and 9 bases at J, with 20 bases in the middle. CDR1 and CDR2 from the germline V gene are LGHDT and YNNKEL (reference sequence).

This clonotype has at least ten counts. The chain is built from TRBV15 and TRBJ2-7; no reliable D call. The CDR3 runs 13 residues. With 0 bases removed from V and 3 bases from J, the gap between germline ends came to 6 bases. Germline CDR1 reads LNHNV; CDR2 reads YYDKDF (reference sequence). The CDR3 coding sequence is TGTGCCACCAGCAGAGACTTAAACTACGAGCAGTACTTC. Translating it yields CATSRDLNYEQYF.

Concerning this clonotype: This may stem from a read error, because a much larger clone lies one nucleotide away. The CDR3 loop is CASSIQGLGSYNKQFF. The CDR3 DNA reads TGTGCCAGTAGTATTCAGGGTCTGGGCTCCTACAATAAGCAGTTCTTC. The genes are TRBV19 and TRBJ2-1; TRBD1 is a possible D gene (5 bases). The CDR3 runs 16 residues. Germline values: CDR1 LNHDA, CDR2 SQIVND (reference sequence).

The V gene is TRBV9, the J gene TRBJ2-5; 7 bases are a match to TRBD2. The CDR3 runs to 14 residues. J was trimmed by 1 base and V by 0 bases; bases with no gene match: 0. CDR1 SGDLS and CDR2 YYNGEE come from the germline V gene. CDR3 sequence: CASSVGTSQETQYF. CDR3 DNA: TGTGCCAGCAGCGTAGGGACTAGCCAAGAGACCCAGTACTTC.

The chain has TRBV12-3 or TRBV12-4 and TRBJ1-1, with TRBD1 matching over 8 bases. This CDR3 comprises 13 residues. V trimming: 9 bases; J trimming: 5 bases; junction bases outside the gene matches: 8. The CDR3 is CASSPGGGTEAFF. CDR3 DNA sequence: TGTGCCAGTAGCCCAGGGGGCGGAACTGAAGCTTTCTTT.

This clonotype was observed a few times. The CDR3 carries no conserved terminal phenylalanine or tryptophan, so it likely arises from a read error. CDR3 loop: CSAGYEETQYL. DNA for the CDR3: TGCAGCGCCGGGTATGAAGAGACCCAGTACCTC. The chain joins TRBV29-1 to TRBJ2-5, with D hard to call. Germline V gives CDR1 SQVTM, CDR2 ANQGSEA. CDR3 length equals 11 residues. V was clipped by 7 bases and J by 3 bases, with 9 bases between them.

For this clonotype: A much larger clone sits a single nucleotide away, making a read error possible. The chain carries TRBV7-2 and TRBJ1-5, with D perhaps matching TRBD1 (5 bases). Trimming removed 6 bases from V and 6 bases from J, with 15 bases in between. The CDR3 is 14 amino acids. Germline-derived CDR1 and CDR2 are SGHTA and FQGNSA. CDR3 nucleotide sequence: TGTGCCAGCAGATCCACAGGAGGGCGTCAGCCCCAGCATTTT. This gives the protein CASRSTGGRQPQHF.

This clonotype was recorded many times. The V call is TRBV7-9, the J call TRBJ2-5; 8 nucleotides agree with TRBD2. The CDR3 runs 14 residues. V gave up 5 bases and J gave up 2 bases; unmatched junction bases: 4. Germline values: CDR1 SEHNR, CDR2 FQNEAQ (reference sequence). The DNA of the CDR3 is TGTGCCAGCAGCCCGATAGCGGGACAAGAGACCCAGTACTTC. Residues: CASSPIAGQETQYF.

With respect to this clonotype: Given a much more abundant clone one base away, this may be a read error. This chain connects TRBV20-1 to TRBJ2-7, with TRBD1 matching 9 bases. V lost 0 bases, J lost 4 bases, and 7 bases stayed unmatched. The germline gives CDR1 DFQATT, CDR2 SNEGSKA (reference sequence). The CDR3 sequence is 15 residues long. DNA for the CDR3: TGCAGTGCTAGAGACCGGGGACAGGGAATTTACGAGCAGTACTTC. This gives the protein CSARDRGQGIYEQYF.

This clonotype was counted many times. The rearrangement links TRBV30 to TRBJ1-1; no clear D gene. Trimming left V 2 bases short and J 0 bases short, with 7 bases between. There are 13 residues in the CDR3. CDR1 is GTSNPN, CDR2 SVGIG, per germline (reference sequence). The CDR3 region is CAWSNGMNTEAFF. The CDR3 coding sequence is TGTGCCTGGAGTAACGGGATGAACACTGAAGCTTTCTTT. Supplemented by reference TRBV30 and TRBJ1-1, the full variable domain reads SQTIHQWPATLVQPVGSPLSLECTVEGTSNPNLYWYRQAAGRGLQLLFYSVGIGQISSEVPQNLSASRPQDRQFILSSKKLLLSDSGFYLCAWSNGMNTEAFFGQGTRLTVV.

Concerning this clonotype: One end of the junction fails to match germline, which may point to a read error. The chain uses TRBV28 and TRBJ2-1; D not resolved. Germline V CDR1 and CDR2: MDHEN, SYDVKM. CDR3 length: 11 residues. DNA for the CDR3: TGTGCCAGCAGGTCAGACAATGAGAAGTTCTTC. Protein sequence: CASRSDNEKFF.

In regard to this clonotype: Germline is not matched at one junction end, which may reflect a read error. J is TRBJ2-7 and V is TRBV28; D is unresolved. The CDR3 is made up of 14 amino acids. Germline loops: CDR1 MDHEN, CDR2 SYDVKM. CDR3 amino acids: CASTTYGSPYDQYF. The CDR3 DNA reads as TGTGCCAGCACCACGTACGGGTCCCCCTACGACCAGTATTTC.

Concerning this clonotype itself: Being one base from a much bigger clone, this may be a read error. The genes are TRBV7-2 and TRBJ1-3, with 7 positions matching TRBD1. The CDR3 is made up of 16 amino acids. In germline, CDR1 is SGHTA, CDR2 FQGNSA. CDR3 sequence: CASSLRQGGAGNTINF. The CDR3 DNA is TGTGCCAGCAGCTTAAGACAGGGAGGAGCAGGAAACACCATAAATTTT.

In its sample, this clonotype was seen once. This chain links TRBV20-1 with TRBJ1-1; D is unresolved. Trimming removed 0 bases at V and 1 base at J, with 9 bases between. The CDR3 runs 14 residues. Germline V gene data show CDR1 as DFQATT and CDR2 as SNEGSKA (reference sequence). Here the CDR3 reads CSARDRQGNTEAFF. The CDR3 nucleotides are TGCAGTGCTAGAGATAGACAAGGGAACACTGAAGCTTTCTTT.

This clonotype came up once. This chain uses TRBV29-1 with TRBJ2-7; tentative D call: TRBD2 (6 bases). Per germline, CDR1 SQVTM and CDR2 ANQGSEA. The V gene lost 2 bases and the J gene lost 4 bases, with 15 bases spanning the gap. The CDR3 totals 14 residues. In DNA form, the CDR3 reads TGCAGCGTTGAAACAGCGGCGACTAGTTACGAGCAGTACTTC. Translation gives CSVETAATSYEQYF.

Comment on this clonotype: A read error may explain this, as a much larger clone is one base away. The chain couples TRBV5-4 to TRBJ2-1; 12 bases agree with TRBD1. CDR1 is SGHNT, CDR2 YYREEE, per germline (reference sequence). CDR3 size: 15 residues. CDR3 in amino acids: CASSSGQGAQNEEFF. The CDR3 DNA reads TGTGCCAGCAGCTCGGGACAGGGGGCCCAGAATGAGGAGTTCTTC.